The T cell receptor beta chain under discussion was sequenced for a study of T-cell memory formation after mild COVID-19. The overall study: Largely donor-specific sequence clusters came from a couple of donors. Study-level points and caveats: A second wave of clones peaked on day 37, and their SARS-CoV-2 specificity went unconfirmed. Largely, contracting CD4+ clones fell within CM and EM, and contracting CD8+ clones within EMRA.

With respect to this clonotype: What it binds is unknown.

The CDR3 length is 16 residues. Germline values: CDR1 SGDLS, CDR2 YYNGEE. V shed 3 bases and J shed 4 bases, with 14 bases lying between them. TCRdb re-derived calls from the 5' RACE reads in MiXCR, one entry per CDR3 protein. The sample lists more than 400,000 distinct CDR3 sequences, 15% to 20% occurring once. This TCR was recovered from an adult woman who had mild COVID-19 (a few samples of this study predate the infection). Cell type and time point are not known. The V and J genes are TRBV9 and TRBJ1-6; D possibly corresponds to TRBD1 (5 bases). The sample taken for sequencing was PBMCs or a T cell subset sorted from them (not recorded which). DNA for the CDR3: TGTGCCAGCAGCGCCTTTCCGGGACTTTATAATTCACCCCTCCACTTT. Encoded protein: CASSAFPGLYNSPLHF.